The T cell receptor (beta chain) under discussion was sequenced for a study of blood T cell repertoires in COVID-19. Study context: Sites in the United States, Italy and Spain provided acute and convalescent COVID-19 samples.

CDR1 is LGHNT, CDR2 FRNRAP, per germline. V was shortened by 4 bases and J by 7 bases, with 11 bases between the two germline ends. This CDR3 has 14 residues. Per the original methods: Counts of nucleated cells, estimated from reference gene primer amplification, were obtained. Repertoires were generated with immunoSEQ multiplex PCR, while TCRdb's copy carries only in-frame clones and drops some. The V and J calls and clone size are taken from that table; D and trimming were inferred from the DNA. In the table there are 210,000 or so clones, about four fifths of which are singletons. The origin of this receptor is a man aged 55 to 70 who had recovered from COVID-19. The sample was PBMCs or T cells enriched from blood (not recorded which). The V gene is TRBV12-5, the J gene TRBJ1-6; tentatively, D is TRBD1 (6 bases). The DNA of the CDR3 is TGTGCTAGTGGTTATGGGACAAAGAATTCACCCCTCCACTTT. This codes for CASGYGTKNSPLHF.